These 3 T cell receptor beta chains originate from one sample sequenced in a study of blood T cell repertoires in COVID-19. Generated by immunoSEQ multiplex PCR, the TCRdb table keeps only in-frame clones and is missing some. Among 45,000 or so clones listed, about 86% were seen once. The sample taken for sequencing was peripheral blood. Source of these receptors: a human donor in a cohort sampled during active COVID-19.

The chain couples TRBV28 to TRBJ1-3; D gene unclear. The CDR3 totals 12 residues. Germline V CDR1 and CDR2: MDHEN, SYDVKM. Deletions cut 7 bases from V and 2 bases from J, with 6 bases between. The CDR3 sequence is CASNEPGNTIYF. The CDR3 region has the DNA TGTGCCAGCAATGAGCCTGGAAACACCATATATTTT.

At least ten counts were recorded for this clone. The V and J genes are TRBV7-9 and TRBJ1-1, with D possibly TRBD1 on 5 matching bases. CDR3 size: 13 residues. The germline V and J ends were trimmed by 1 base and 6 bases, with 9 bases remaining between them. In germline, CDR1 is SEHNR, CDR2 FQNEAQ (reference sequence). CDR3 residues: CASSLGGDAEAFF. The CDR3 bases are TGTGCCAGCAGCTTAGGGGGGGACGCTGAAGCTTTCTTT.

The chain has TRBV10-2 and TRBJ1-1; possibly TRBD1 for D (6 bases). Germline V gene data show CDR1 as WSHSY and CDR2 as SAAADI. The CDR3 sequence is 16 residues long. V was pared by 6 bases and J by 5 bases, with 22 bases between. The CDR3 DNA reads as TGCGCCAGCAGATCGCTGGGAGGGGGGGGTTGGACTGAAGCTTTCTTT. Protein product: CASRSLGGGGWTEAFF.